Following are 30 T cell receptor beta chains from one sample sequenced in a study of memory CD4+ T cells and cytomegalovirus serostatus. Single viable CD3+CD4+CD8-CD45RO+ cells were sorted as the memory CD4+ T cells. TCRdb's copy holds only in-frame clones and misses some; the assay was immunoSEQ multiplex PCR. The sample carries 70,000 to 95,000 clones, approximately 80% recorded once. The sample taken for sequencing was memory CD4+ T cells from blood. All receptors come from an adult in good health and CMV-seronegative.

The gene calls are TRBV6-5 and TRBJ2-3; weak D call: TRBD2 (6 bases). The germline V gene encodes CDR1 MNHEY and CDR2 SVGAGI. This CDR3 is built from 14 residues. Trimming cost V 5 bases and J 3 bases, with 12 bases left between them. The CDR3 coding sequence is TGTGCCAGCAGTGGGGACTTCGGAACAGATACGCAGTATTTT. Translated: CASSGDFGTDTQYF.

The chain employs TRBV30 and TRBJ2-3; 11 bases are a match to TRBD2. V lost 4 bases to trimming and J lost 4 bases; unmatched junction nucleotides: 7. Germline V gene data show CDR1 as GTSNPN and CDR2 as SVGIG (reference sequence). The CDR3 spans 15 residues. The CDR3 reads CAWTESSGGSDTQYF. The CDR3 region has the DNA TGTGCCTGGACGGAGTCTAGCGGGGGGTCAGATACGCAGTATTTT.

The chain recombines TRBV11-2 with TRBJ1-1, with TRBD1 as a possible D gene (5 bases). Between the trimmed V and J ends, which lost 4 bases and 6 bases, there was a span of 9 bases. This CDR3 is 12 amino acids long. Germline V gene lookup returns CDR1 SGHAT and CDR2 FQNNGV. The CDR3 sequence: CASSWDGAEAFF. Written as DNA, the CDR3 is TGTGCCAGCAGCTGGGACGGCGCTGAAGCTTTCTTT.

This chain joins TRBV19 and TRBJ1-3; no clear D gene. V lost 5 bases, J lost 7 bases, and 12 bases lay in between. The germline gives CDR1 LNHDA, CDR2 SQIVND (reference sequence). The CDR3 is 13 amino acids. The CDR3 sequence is CASSPPGRNTIYF. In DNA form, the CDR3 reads TGTGCCAGTAGTCCCCCGGGTCGGAACACCATATATTTT.

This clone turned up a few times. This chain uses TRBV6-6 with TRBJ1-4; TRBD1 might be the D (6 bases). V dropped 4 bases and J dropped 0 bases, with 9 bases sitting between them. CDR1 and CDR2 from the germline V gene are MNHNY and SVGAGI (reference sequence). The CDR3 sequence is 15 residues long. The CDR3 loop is CASSLQGPTNEKLFF. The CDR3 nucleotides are TGTGCCAGCAGTTTACAGGGCCCAACTAATGAAAAACTGTTTTTT.

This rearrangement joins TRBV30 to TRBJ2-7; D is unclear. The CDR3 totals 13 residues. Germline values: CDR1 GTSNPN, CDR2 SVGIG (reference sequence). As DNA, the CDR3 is TGTGCGAGCCGGACCCCCGGGCCCTACGAGCAGTACTTC. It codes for CASRTPGPYEQYF.

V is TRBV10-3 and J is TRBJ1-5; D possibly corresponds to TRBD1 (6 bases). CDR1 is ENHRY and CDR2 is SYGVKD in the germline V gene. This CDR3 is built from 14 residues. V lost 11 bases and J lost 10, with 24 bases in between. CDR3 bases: TGTGCCGCCCAGGGGACGGGAGAATCAGGACCCCAGCATTTT. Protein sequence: CAAQGTGESGPQHF.

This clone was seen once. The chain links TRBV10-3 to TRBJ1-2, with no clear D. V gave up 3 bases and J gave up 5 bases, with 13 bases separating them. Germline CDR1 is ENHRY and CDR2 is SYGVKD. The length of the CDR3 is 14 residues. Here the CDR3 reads CAISEPGLRYGYTF. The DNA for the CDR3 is TGTGCCATCAGTGAACCGGGGTTAAGGTATGGCTACACCTTC.

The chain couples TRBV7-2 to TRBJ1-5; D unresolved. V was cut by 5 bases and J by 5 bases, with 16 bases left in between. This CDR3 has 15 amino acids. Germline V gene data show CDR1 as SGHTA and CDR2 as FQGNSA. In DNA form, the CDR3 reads TGTGCCAGCAGCCCAATGGTGGGGAGCTATCAGCCCCAGCATTTT. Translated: CASSPMVGSYQPQHF.

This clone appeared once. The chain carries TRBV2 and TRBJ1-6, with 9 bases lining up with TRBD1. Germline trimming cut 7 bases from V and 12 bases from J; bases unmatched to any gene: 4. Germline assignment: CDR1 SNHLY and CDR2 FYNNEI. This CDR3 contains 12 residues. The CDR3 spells CASKGQGLPLHF. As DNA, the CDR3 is TGTGCCAGCAAGGGACAGGGCTTACCCCTCCACTTT.

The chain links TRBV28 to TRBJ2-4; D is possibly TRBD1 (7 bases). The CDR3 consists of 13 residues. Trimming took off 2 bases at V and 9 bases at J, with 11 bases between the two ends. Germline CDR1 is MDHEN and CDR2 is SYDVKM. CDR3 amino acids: CASSLGQGGIQYF. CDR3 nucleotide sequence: TGTGCCAGCAGTTTAGGTCAGGGGGGCATTCAGTACTTC. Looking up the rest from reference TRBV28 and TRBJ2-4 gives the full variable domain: DVKVTQSSRYLVKRTGEKVFLECVQDMDHENMFWYRQDPGLGLRLIYFSYDVKMKEKGDIPEGYSVSREKKERFSLILESASTNQTSMYLCASSLGQGGIQYFGAGTRLSVL.

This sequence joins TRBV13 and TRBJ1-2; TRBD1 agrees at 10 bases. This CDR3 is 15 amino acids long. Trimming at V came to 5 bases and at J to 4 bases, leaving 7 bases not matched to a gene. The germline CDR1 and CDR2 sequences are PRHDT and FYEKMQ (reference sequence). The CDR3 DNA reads TGTGCCAGCAGCGTGGGACAGGGGAATTTCTATGGCTACACCTTC. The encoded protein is CASSVGQGNFYGYTF.

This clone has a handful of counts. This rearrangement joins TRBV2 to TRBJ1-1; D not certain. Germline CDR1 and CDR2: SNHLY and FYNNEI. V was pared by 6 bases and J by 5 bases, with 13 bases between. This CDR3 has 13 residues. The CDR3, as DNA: TGTGCCAGCAGGCTTTCGGGCCTAACTGAAGCTTTCTTT. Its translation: CASRLSGLTEAFF.

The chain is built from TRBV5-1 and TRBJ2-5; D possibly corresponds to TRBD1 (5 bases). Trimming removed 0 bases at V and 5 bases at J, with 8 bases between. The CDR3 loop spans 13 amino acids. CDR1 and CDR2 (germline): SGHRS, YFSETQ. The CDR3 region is CASSLGQLETQYF. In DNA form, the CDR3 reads TGCGCCAGCAGCTTGGGACAGCTGGAGACCCAGTACTTC.

CDR3 sequence: CAISDRAGGEGYTF. The CDR3 DNA follows: TGTGCCATCAGTGACCGGGCAGGGGGTGAAGGCTACACCTTC. This chain connects TRBV10-3 to TRBJ1-2; 7 bases match TRBD1. The CDR3 length is 14 residues. The germline V gene encodes CDR1 ENHRY and CDR2 SYGVKD. The V segment lost 3 bases and the J segment 8 bases; nucleotides outside the gene matches: 9.

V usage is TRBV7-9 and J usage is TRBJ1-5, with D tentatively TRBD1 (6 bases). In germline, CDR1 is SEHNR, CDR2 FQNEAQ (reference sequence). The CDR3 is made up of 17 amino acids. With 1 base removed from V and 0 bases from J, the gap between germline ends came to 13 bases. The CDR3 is CASSLVGGRGSNQPQHF. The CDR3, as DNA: TGTGCCAGCAGCTTAGTCGGGGGGCGCGGTAGCAATCAGCCCCAGCATTTT.

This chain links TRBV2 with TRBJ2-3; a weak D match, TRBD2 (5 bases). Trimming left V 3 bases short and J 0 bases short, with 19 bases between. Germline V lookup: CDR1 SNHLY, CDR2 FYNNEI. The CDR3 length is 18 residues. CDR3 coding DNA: TGTGCCAGCAGTGACGGACGGCTAGCCGCGTTTAGCACAGATACGCAGTATTTT. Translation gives CASSDGRLAAFSTDTQYF.

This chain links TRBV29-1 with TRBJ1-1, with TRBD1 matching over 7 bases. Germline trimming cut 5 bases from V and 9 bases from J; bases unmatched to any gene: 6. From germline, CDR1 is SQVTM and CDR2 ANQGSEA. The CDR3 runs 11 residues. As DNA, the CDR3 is TGCAGCGTTCATACAGGGGCCCAAGCTTTCTTT. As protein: CSVHTGAQAFF.

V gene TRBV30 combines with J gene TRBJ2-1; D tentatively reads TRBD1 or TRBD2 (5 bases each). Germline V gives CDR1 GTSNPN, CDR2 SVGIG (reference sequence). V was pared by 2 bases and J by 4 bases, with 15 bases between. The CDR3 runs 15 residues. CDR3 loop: CAWSRDGWRYNEQFF. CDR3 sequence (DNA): TGTGCCTGGAGTCGGGACGGGTGGAGGTACAATGAGCAGTTCTTC.

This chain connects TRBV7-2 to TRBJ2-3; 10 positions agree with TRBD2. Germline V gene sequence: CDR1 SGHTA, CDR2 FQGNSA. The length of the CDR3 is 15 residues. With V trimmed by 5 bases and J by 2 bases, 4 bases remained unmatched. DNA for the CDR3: TGTGCCAGCAGCCCAGCGGGGGGGTACACAGATACGCAGTATTTT. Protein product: CASSPAGGYTDTQYF.

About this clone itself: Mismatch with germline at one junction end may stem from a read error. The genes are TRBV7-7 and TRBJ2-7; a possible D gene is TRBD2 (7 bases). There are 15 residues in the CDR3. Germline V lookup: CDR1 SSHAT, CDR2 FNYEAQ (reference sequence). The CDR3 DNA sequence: TGTGCTAGCAGCTTGCACGGGGGGCTGGACTACGAGCAGTACTTC. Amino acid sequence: CASSLHGGLDYEQYF.

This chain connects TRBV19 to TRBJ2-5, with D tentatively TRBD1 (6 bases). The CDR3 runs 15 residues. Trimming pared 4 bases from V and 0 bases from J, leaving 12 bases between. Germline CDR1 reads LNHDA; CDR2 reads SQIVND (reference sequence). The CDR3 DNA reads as TGTGCCAGTAGTAGGACAGATTTGTACCAAGAGACCCAGTACTTC. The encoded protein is CASSRTDLYQETQYF.

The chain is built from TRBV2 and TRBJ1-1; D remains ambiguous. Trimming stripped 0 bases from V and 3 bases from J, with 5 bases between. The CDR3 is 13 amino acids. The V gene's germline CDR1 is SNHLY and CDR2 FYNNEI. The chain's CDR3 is CASSEATDTEAFF. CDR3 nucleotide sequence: TGTGCCAGCAGTGAAGCGACGGACACTGAAGCTTTCTTT. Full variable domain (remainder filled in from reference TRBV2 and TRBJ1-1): EPEVTQTPSHQVTQMGQEVILRCVPISNHLYFYWYRQILGQKVEFLVSFYNNEISEKSEIFDDQFSVERPDGSNFTLKIRSTKLEDSAMYFCASSEATDTEAFFGQGTRLTVV.

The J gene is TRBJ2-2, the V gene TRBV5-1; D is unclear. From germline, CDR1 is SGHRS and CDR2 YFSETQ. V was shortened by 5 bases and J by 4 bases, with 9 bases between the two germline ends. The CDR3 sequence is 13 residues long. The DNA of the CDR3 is TGCGCCAGCAGTCCAGCGATCACCGGGGAGCTGTTTTTT. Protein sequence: CASSPAITGELFF.

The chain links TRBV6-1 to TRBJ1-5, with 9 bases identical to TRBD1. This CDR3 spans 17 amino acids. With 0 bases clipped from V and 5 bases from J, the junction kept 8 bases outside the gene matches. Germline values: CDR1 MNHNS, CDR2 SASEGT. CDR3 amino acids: CASSEAGQGFAHQPQHF. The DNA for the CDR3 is TGTGCCAGCAGTGAAGCAGGACAGGGGTTCGCACATCAGCCCCAGCATTTT.

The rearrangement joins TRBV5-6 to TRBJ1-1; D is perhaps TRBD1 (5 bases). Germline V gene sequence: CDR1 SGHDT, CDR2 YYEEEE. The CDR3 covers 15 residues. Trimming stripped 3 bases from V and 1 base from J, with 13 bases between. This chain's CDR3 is CASSSSGVGNTEAFF. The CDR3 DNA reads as TGTGCCAGCAGCTCCTCGGGGGTAGGGAACACTGAAGCTTTCTTT.

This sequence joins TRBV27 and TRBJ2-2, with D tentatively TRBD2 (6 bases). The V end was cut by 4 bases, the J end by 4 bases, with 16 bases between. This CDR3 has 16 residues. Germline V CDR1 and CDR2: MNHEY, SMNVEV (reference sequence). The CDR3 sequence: CASSSPGGAGTGELFF. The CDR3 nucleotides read TGTGCCAGCAGTTCCCCAGGAGGGGCTGGCACCGGGGAGCTGTTTTTT.

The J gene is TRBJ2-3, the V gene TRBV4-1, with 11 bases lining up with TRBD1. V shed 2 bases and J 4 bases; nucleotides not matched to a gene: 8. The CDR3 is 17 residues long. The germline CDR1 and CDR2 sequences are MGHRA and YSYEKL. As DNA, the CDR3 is TGCGCCAGCAGCCAAAGCGGACAGGGGGCATGGGCAGATACGCAGTATTTT. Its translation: CASSQSGQGAWADTQYF.

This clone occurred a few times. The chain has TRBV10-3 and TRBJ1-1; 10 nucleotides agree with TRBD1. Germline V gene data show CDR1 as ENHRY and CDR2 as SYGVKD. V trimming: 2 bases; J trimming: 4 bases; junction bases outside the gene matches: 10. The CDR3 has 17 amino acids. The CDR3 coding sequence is TGTGCCATCAGTGAGATTGGACAGGGGGTCTCGGGCACTGAAGCTTTCTTT. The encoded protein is CAISEIGQGVSGTEAFF.

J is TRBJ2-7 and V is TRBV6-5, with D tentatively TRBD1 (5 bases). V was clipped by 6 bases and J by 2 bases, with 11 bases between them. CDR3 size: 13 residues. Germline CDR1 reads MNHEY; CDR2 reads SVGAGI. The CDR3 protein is CASSADRTYEQYF. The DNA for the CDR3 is TGTGCCAGCAGCGCAGACAGAACCTACGAGCAGTACTTC.